This section outlines one T cell receptor beta chain sequence together with its context. Its antigen is undetermined. This sample is drawn from a study of persistence of HIV-infected CD4 T cells. Study information: Isolated cells were CMV- and HIV-1 Gag-responding CD4+ T cells.

The stimulus was an HIV-1 Gag 15-mer peptide pool, about 1 ug/peptide/mL. CD40L/CD69 double-negative CD45RO-high memory CD4+ T cells were collected. Sequencing used immunoSEQ version 4 in survey mode. Repertoires were generated with immunoSEQ multiplex PCR, while TCRdb's copy carries only in-frame clones and drops some. Among about 36,000 clones listed, about 85% were seen once. The sequence derives from an adult with HIV. The donor label of this sample is uncertain. The sample consisted of cultured CD4+ T cells from PBMCs, taken from a patient who received antiretroviral therapy.

The CDR3 reads CASSLVGIGSGNTIYF. The CDR3 DNA reads as TGTGCCAGCAGCTTAGTAGGGATAGGGTCCGGAAACACCATATATTTT. The chain couples TRBV7-6 to TRBJ1-3; the D is unclear. This CDR3 spans 16 amino acids. The V end lost 1 base, the J end lost 4 bases, and 14 bases lay between the germline ends. From germline, CDR1 is SGHVS and CDR2 FNYEAQ.